The 22 T cell receptor beta chains given below trace back to one sample, sequenced in a study of Graves' ophthalmopathy and Graves' hyperthyroidism. Amplification targeted the TCR beta CDR3 regions, with RNA transcripts as the source material. The first-round RT-PCR employed HTBI primers together with the Qiagen OneStep RT-PCR kit. A multiplex PCR was then performed as the second round. Via MiXCR, TCRdb re-called the multiplex PCR reads, giving one row per CDR3 protein. The sample includes roughly 500,000 distinct CDR3 sequences, approximately 15% of them seen just once. Sequencing input: blood. These receptors originate from a woman under 40 with Graves' ophthalmopathy.

J is TRBJ1-1 and V is TRBV6-2 or TRBV6-3, with D unresolved. Germline V gene lookup returns CDR1 MNHEY and CDR2 SVGEGT. The CDR3 spans 15 residues. V was shortened by 4 bases and J by 3 bases, with 15 bases between the two germline ends. DNA for the CDR3: TGTGCCAGCAGTTGGGGAGGACCCTTAGACACTGAAGCTTTCTTT. Translation gives CASSWGGPLDTEAFF.

This clonotype was observed at least ten times. The chain couples TRBV19 to TRBJ1-1; 7 bases align to TRBD1. The germline V gene has CDR1 LNHDA and CDR2 SQIVND (reference sequence). Losses at the gene ends were 2 bases for V and 0 bases for J; bases not matched to a gene: 9. This CDR3 is 17 amino acids long. The CDR3: CASSIRRGQSMNTEAFF. The CDR3 DNA sequence: TGTGCCAGTAGTATAAGAAGGGGGCAGTCCATGAACACTGAAGCTTTCTTT.

This clonotype was observed many times. The chain has TRBV7-2 and TRBJ1-5; no clear D gene. Trimming took off 2 bases at V and 3 bases at J, with 5 bases between the two ends. This CDR3 is built from 13 residues. Per the germline V gene, CDR1 is SGHTA and CDR2 is FQGNSA. This CDR3 is CASSLNTNQPQHF. DNA of the CDR3: TGTGCCAGCAGCTTAAACACCAATCAGCCCCAGCATTTT.

This clonotype appeared many times. The chain joins TRBV19 to TRBJ1-1; no clear D. V lost 4 bases and J lost 3, with 3 bases in between. Germline V gives CDR1 LNHDA, CDR2 SQIVND (reference sequence). This CDR3 has 11 residues. CDR3 nucleotide sequence: TGTGCCAGTAGTACCTACACTGAAGCTTTCTTT. Protein: CASSTYTEAFF. The whole variable domain, remainder taken from reference TRBV19 and TRBJ1-1, is DGGITQSPKYLFRKEGQNVTLSCEQNLNHDAMYWYRQDPGQGLRLIYYSQIVNDFQKGDIAEGYSVSREKKESFPLTVTSAQKNPTAFYLCASSTYTEAFFGQGTRLTVV.

V gene TRBV7-8 combines with J gene TRBJ1-6; D not certain. V lost 5 bases, J lost 8 bases, and 13 bases lay in between. The germline V gene has CDR1 SGHVS and CDR2 FQNEAQ. This CDR3 is 14 amino acids long. The CDR3 DNA follows: TGTGCCAGCAGCCCTCGTCTCGGGGATTCACCCCTCCACTTT. As protein: CASSPRLGDSPLHF.

Many counts were recorded for this clonotype. V is TRBV27 and J is TRBJ1-5; D is unclear. V was pared by 6 bases and J by 0 bases, with 18 bases between. Germline CDR1 and CDR2: MNHEY and SMNVEV (reference sequence). This CDR3 region has 17 residues. The CDR3 nucleotides are TGTGCCAGCAGCCCAGAGTGGGAGTTCTATAGCAATCAGCCCCAGCATTTT. Translated: CASSPEWEFYSNQPQHF.

This clonotype was recorded at least ten times. The gene calls are TRBV7-2 and TRBJ2-7, with a tentative D call TRBD1 (5 bases). V lost 2 bases and J 6 bases, leaving 14 bases between the germline ends. Germline V lookup: CDR1 SGHTA, CDR2 FQGNSA. CDR3 length: 14 residues. In nucleotides, the CDR3 is TGTGCCAGCAGCTTAAGATTGCAGGGCGGCGAGCAGTACTTC. It yields the protein CASSLRLQGGEQYF.

This clonotype was counted at least ten times. The chain combines TRBV6-2 or TRBV6-3 with TRBJ1-5, with D possibly matching TRBD1 (5 bases). This CDR3 is built from 18 residues. Germline lookup yields CDR1 MNHEY and CDR2 SVGEGT. The V end was cut by 0 bases, the J end by 0 bases, with 15 bases between. For the CDR3, the DNA is TGTGCCAGCAGTTACTCACAGGACATTTACTCTAGCAATCAGCCCCAGCATTTT. Its protein product is CASSYSQDIYSSNQPQHF.

This clonotype has only a few counts. V usage is TRBV12-3 or TRBV12-4 and J usage is TRBJ1-1; tentatively, D is TRBD1 (5 bases). V dropped 7 bases and J dropped 8 bases, with 20 bases sitting between them. There are 14 residues in the CDR3. CDR3 sequence reads: CASTRYRDGGEAFF. The CDR3 coding sequence is TGTGCCAGCACCCGCTACCGGGACGGAGGAGAAGCTTTCTTT.

This clonotype has a count of ten or more. The DNA for the CDR3 is TGTGCCAGCAGTGACTCGAGGCAAGGAAGGGAGGGGAACACTGAAGCTTTCTTT. Encoded protein: CASSDSRQGREGNTEAFF. This chain uses TRBV6-4 with TRBJ1-1; D remains unclear. This CDR3 is built from 18 residues. Germline V gene sequence: CDR1 MRHNA, CDR2 SNTAGT. The V and J ends lost 0 bases and 1 base respectively, with 18 bases between them.

This clonotype was observed a handful of times. A much larger clone lies one base from this, so it may be a read error. J is TRBJ2-4 and V is TRBV29-1, with D tentatively TRBD1 (5 bases). CDR1 and CDR2 (germline): SQVTM, ANQGSEA. The CDR3 has 11 residues. This chain's CDR3 is CSVERSDIKYF. The CDR3 DNA reads as TGCAGCGTTGAAAGGTCGGACATTAAGTACTTC.

There are many counts of this clonotype. The J gene is TRBJ1-3, the V gene TRBV29-1; TRBD1 might be the D (6 bases). V gave up 6 bases and J gave up 8 bases, with 14 bases separating them. Germline assignment: CDR1 SQVTM and CDR2 ANQGSEA. The CDR3 consists of 12 residues. The CDR3, as DNA: TGCAGCGTCGGGACACGGGGGGACACCATATATTTT. Translation gives CSVGTRGDTIYF.

This clonotype was observed at least ten times. This chain links TRBV27 with TRBJ2-2; TRBD2 matches at 7 bases. CDR1 is MNHEY, CDR2 SMNVEV, per germline (reference sequence). V lost 7 bases to trimming and J lost 6 bases; unmatched junction nucleotides: 8. This CDR3 spans 14 amino acids. The CDR3 protein is CASTSGGRAGELFF. The DNA of the CDR3 is TGTGCCAGCACCTCCGGGGGGAGGGCCGGGGAGCTGTTTTTT.

The rearrangement links TRBV18 to TRBJ1-2; D not resolved. This CDR3 is built from 14 residues. Germline V gives CDR1 KGHSH, CDR2 LQKENI. V lost 5 bases to trimming and J lost 6 bases, with 16 bases between them. The chain's CDR3 is CASSSGPGGHGYTF. The CDR3, as DNA: TGTGCCAGCTCATCCGGACCGGGCGGTCATGGCTACACCTTC.

There are many counts of this clonotype. CDR3 residues: CASSLNEGGAGGPFKIGAFF. For the CDR3, the DNA is TGTGCCAGCAGCCTCAACGAAGGGGGGGCGGGGGGTCCGTTTAAAATCGGAGCTTTCTTT. This rearrangement joins TRBV4-2 to TRBJ1-1; D possibly corresponds to TRBD1 (6 bases). Germline CDR1 reads LGHNA; CDR2 reads YNFKEQ. V was cut by 4 bases and J by 10 bases, with 37 bases left in between. This CDR3 is 20 amino acids long.

Ten or more counts support this clonotype. The genes are TRBV12-3 or TRBV12-4 and TRBJ2-5, with D unclear. V was pared by 1 base and J by 5 bases, with 14 bases between. This CDR3 spans 15 amino acids. The CDR3 protein is CASSLEALWGETQYF. CDR3 DNA sequence: TGTGCCAGCAGTTTAGAGGCGTTGTGGGGTGAGACCCAGTACTTC.

With regard to this clonotype: One base away lies a much larger clone, so this may be a sequencing read error. The chain has TRBV12-3 or TRBV12-4 and TRBJ2-7; 12 bases agree with TRBD1. V lost 5 bases and J lost 6; bases outside the gene matches: 5. The CDR3 totals 14 residues. The CDR3 sequence: CASSGDRGHGEQYV. In DNA, the CDR3 is TGTGCCAGCAGTGGGGACAGGGGGCACGGCGAGCAGTACGTC.

The CDR3, as DNA: TGTGCCAGCAGCGTAGGGCTTAGAGGGACAGGGGACTACGAGCAGTACTTC. Translation: CASSVGLRGTGDYEQYF. V gene TRBV9 combines with J gene TRBJ2-7, with 10 bases fitting TRBD1. This CDR3 is built from 17 residues. The V and J ends lost 0 bases and 3 bases, in that order; junction bases with no gene match: 9. Germline CDR1 SGDLS, CDR2 YYNGEE.

This clonotype has a count of ten or more. The chain is built from TRBV6-1 and TRBJ1-1, with 9 bases identical to TRBD1. CDR3 length equals 14 residues. Germline V gene data show CDR1 as MNHNS and CDR2 as SASEGT. The V and J ends lost 6 bases and 6 bases, in that order; junction bases with no gene match: 8. The CDR3 here is CASSTTGGIAEAFF. CDR3 nucleotide sequence: TGTGCCAGCAGCACGACAGGGGGAATCGCTGAAGCTTTCTTT.

This clonotype was counted at least ten times. The CDR3 reads CASRPGHHYEQYF. Here the CDR3 DNA reads TGTGCCAGCAGGCCGGGACACCATTACGAGCAGTACTTC. The rearrangement links TRBV2 to TRBJ2-7, with D perhaps matching TRBD1 (6 bases). This CDR3 has 13 amino acids. Per the germline V gene, CDR1 is SNHLY and CDR2 is FYNNEI. V dropped 6 bases and J dropped 4 bases, with 13 bases sitting between them.

Only a few counts were recorded for this clonotype. The genes are TRBV5-1 and TRBJ2-2; D is unresolved. This CDR3 is 15 amino acids long. Germline V lookup: CDR1 SGHRS, CDR2 YFSETQ. V lost 4 bases, J lost 3 bases, and 13 bases lay in between. CDR3 bases: TGCGCCAGCAGCCTTGATGAGACATACACCGGGGAGCTGTTTTTT. It specifies CASSLDETYTGELFF.

This clonotype appeared a few times. The gene calls are TRBV20-1 and TRBJ2-1, with 9 bases aligning to TRBD2. Trimming at V came to 2 bases and at J to 3 bases, leaving 8 bases not matched to a gene. This CDR3 has 16 residues. Germline CDR1 and CDR2: DFQATT and SNEGSKA (reference sequence). The CDR3 loop reads CSARNLIAGDYNEQFF. The CDR3, as DNA: TGCAGTGCTAGAAACCTTATAGCGGGAGACTACAATGAGCAGTTCTTC.